This T cell receptor beta chain was captured in a study of CD8+CD57+ T cells in acquired aplastic anemia. Study at large: Sorted CD4+ and CD8+ cells gave a mean 3.2 ug DNA, range roughly 0.18 to 27.4 ug.

This CDR3 is built from 15 residues. Germline assignment: CDR1 SGDLS and CDR2 YYNGEE. The V and J ends lost 6 bases and 2 bases, in that order; junction bases with no gene match: 10. Many counts were recorded for this clonotype. What it binds is unknown. Broader study findings: Both patients and controls carried the same twenty-nine CD8+ CDR3 sequences.

Only patients with CD8+CD57+ cell expansion on flow cytometry were chosen for sequencing. CDR3 and TCR beta VDJ profiling relied on genomic DNA as the template. TCRdb independently ran MiXCR on the reads; one entry per CDR3 protein. The data show roughly 500,000 distinct CDR3 sequences, with over 25% seen just once and 0.7% to 1% held by the top ten. V is TRBV9 and J is TRBJ1-2; 7 bases agree with TRBD1. The sequence derives from a human donor with aplastic anemia. The specimen was sorted CD4+, CD8+, or CD8+CD57+ T cells (not recorded which) from PBMCs. CDR3 loop: CASIENGTANYGYTF. CDR3 DNA: TGTGCCAGCATTGAAAACGGGACAGCAAACTATGGCTACACCTTC. The variable domain in full, with the rest retrieved from reference TRBV9 and TRBJ1-2, is DSGVTQTPKHLITATGQRVTLRCSPRSGDLSVYWYQQSLDQGLQFLIQYYNGEERAKGNILERFSAQQFPDLHSELNLSSLELGDSALYFCASIENGTANYGYTFGSGTRLTVV.